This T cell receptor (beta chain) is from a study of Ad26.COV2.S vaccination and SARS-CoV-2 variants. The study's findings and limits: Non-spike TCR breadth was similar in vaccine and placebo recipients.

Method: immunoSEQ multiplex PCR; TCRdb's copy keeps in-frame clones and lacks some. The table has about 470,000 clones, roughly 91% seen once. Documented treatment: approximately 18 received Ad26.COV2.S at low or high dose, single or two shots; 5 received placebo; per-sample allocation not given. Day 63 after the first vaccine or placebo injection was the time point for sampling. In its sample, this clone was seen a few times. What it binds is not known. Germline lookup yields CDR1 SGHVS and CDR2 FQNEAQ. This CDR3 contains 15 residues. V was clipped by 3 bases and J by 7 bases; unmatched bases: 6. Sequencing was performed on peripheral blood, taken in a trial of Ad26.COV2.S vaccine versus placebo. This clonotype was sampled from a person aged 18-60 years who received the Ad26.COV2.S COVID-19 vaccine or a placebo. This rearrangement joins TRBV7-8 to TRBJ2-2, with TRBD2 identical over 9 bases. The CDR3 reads CASSLGGRAGGELFF. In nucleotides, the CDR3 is TGTGCCAGCAGCTTGGGCGGGAGGGCCGGCGGGGAGCTGTTTTTT.